The T cell receptor beta chain under discussion was sequenced for a study of cytomegalovirus exposure and HLA in healthy donors. The overall study: An early data release held 80 million or so unique TCRs from HLA-typed donors. Out of 398 genotyped donors, roughly 80% belonged to the Caucasian-associated ancestry cluster.

Whole-study findings and limits: Productive rates of about 87% or about 30% were seen for most TCR beta V segments in an earlier analysis.

The V and J ends lost 1 base and 6 bases respectively, with 9 bases between them. CDR1 SGHDN and CDR2 FVKESK come from the germline V gene. There are 14 residues in the CDR3. These donors counted as nominally healthy when sampled, but unrecorded immune exposures were likely. In regard to this clone: As yet, its antigen is unknown.

A multiplex PCR was run with 60 Vbeta primers and 13 Jbeta primers. The repertoire was sequenced with immunoSEQ multiplex PCR; TCRdb's copy has only in-frame clones and lacks some. Of 150,000 to 200,000 clones detected, 84% appear once; the ten largest clones hold under 5%. Sequenced material: PBMCs. The chain recombines TRBV14 with TRBJ1-4, with D possibly TRBD1 on 5 matching bases. This sequence was found in a man younger than 30 in good health and CMV-seronegative. The CDR3 nucleotides are TGTGCCAGCAGCCAAGGCAGGGTATATGAAAAACTGTTTTTT. Translating it yields CASSQGRVYEKLFF.